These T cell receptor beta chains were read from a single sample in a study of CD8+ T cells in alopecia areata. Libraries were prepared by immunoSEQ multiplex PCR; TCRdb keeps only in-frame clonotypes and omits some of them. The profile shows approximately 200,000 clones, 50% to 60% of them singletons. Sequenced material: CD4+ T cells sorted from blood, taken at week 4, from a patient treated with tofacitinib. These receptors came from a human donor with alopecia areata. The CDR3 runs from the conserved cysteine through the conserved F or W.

CASSLGGTQETQYF,TRBV28,14
CASTRRERLNEQFF,TRBV2,14
CSARPVEQYF,TRBV20-1,10
CASSYSILDLYTF,TRBV6-5,13
CASSVDPSGTYEQYF,TRBV9,15
CASRPGQGSFQPQHF,TRBV2,15
CASSRMSEQYF,TRBV11-2,11
CASSSQGSGEQFF,TRBV7-2,13
CASSLVLGNYGYTF,TRBV7-2,14
CAWSVSGGAGNQPQHF,TRBV30,16
CASSSDRYQPQHF,TRBV18,13
CAWRDRTGRNTEAFF,TRBV30,15
CASSVGPDRTGELFF,TRBV9,15
CSVDLNTDTQYF,TRBV29-1,12
CASSPDRGRFEQYF,TRBV18,14
CATSIDRGQETQYF,TRBV15,14
CAWSEAEADTQYF,TRBV30,13
CASSPLQGSGANVLTF,TRBV7-3,16
CASSSGQMNYGYTF,TRBV7-8,14
CASSTRQGLNTEAFF,TRBV4-1,15
CASSLAHGDTIYF,TRBV7-2,13
CASSLTWSNEQFF,TRBV27,13
CASSPDYEQYF,TRBV18,11
CASSEPGGASTKLFF,TRBV25-1,15
CASMWGATDTQYF,TRBV25-1,13
CSALLARGGGGYGYTF,TRBV29-1,16
CASSQGRGLDEQYF,TRBV14,14
CSVLSSGVTDTQYF,TRBV29-1,14
CSGGGQGYGYTF,TRBV29-1,12
CASSLAGRAGETQYF,TRBV5-4,15
CASSRTATADGYTF,TRBV7-8,14
CASSLWDRSYNEQFF,TRBV5-6,15
CASSEAGFDQPQHF,TRBV6-1,14
CASSAAPGQENYGYTF,TRBV5-1,16
CSVGDRGRNSDYGYTF,TRBV29-1,16
CASSPGRYTGELFF,TRBV14,14
CASSLLGDTQYF,TRBV7-8,12
CASSTPLGGAYNEQFF,TRBV7-9,16
CSVGGGMETQYF,TRBV29-1,12